This T cell receptor beta chain was sequenced during a study of blood T cell repertoires in COVID-19. Study at large: Whether acute or convalescent, the COVID-19 samples came from the United States, Italy and Spain.

Produced via immunoSEQ multiplex PCR; TCRdb's table is partial and in-frame only. The sample lists about 210,000 clones; 88% were seen once. Losses at the gene ends were 5 bases for V and 0 bases for J; bases not matched to a gene: 6. The CDR3 is 15 residues long. Germline lookup yields CDR1 KGHSH and CDR2 LQKENI. Sequenced input: peripheral blood. The chain couples TRBV18 to TRBJ1-1; 7 nucleotides agree with TRBD1. The sequence came from an older man with acute or convalescent COVID-19. The CDR3 here is CASSFTTGMNTEAFF. The CDR3 DNA reads as TGTGCCAGCTCATTCACGACAGGGATGAACACTGAAGCTTTCTTT. The entire variable domain, with the rest obtained from reference TRBV18 and TRBJ1-1, is as follows: NAGVMQNPRHLVRRRGQEARLRCSPMKGHSHVYWYRQLPEEGLKFMVYLQKENIIDESGMPKERFSAEFPKEGPSILRIQQVVRGDSAAYFCASSFTTGMNTEAFFGQGTRLTVV.